Shown below are 4 T cell receptor beta chains from a single sample sequenced in a study of blood T cell repertoires in COVID-19. The repertoire was sequenced with immunoSEQ multiplex PCR; TCRdb's copy has only in-frame clones and lacks some. There are a few hundred thousand clones in the sample; 80% to 90% occur only once, and under 2.5% lies in the top ten. The sample was PBMCs or T cells enriched from blood (not recorded which). The receptors shown here come from a man aged 30 to 39 who had recovered from COVID-19.

V and J are TRBV2 and TRBJ1-2; 10 nucleotides align to TRBD1. Germline loops: CDR1 SNHLY, CDR2 FYNNEI. This CDR3 is built from 15 residues. With 6 bases clipped from V and 6 bases from J, the junction kept 10 bases outside the gene matches. The CDR3 reads CASRGTGVAGHGYTF. Written as DNA, the CDR3 is TGTGCCAGCAGGGGGACAGGGGTGGCTGGGCATGGCTACACCTTC.

A few counts support this clone. J is TRBJ1-2 and V is TRBV25-1; 8 bases fit TRBD1. Trimming removed 4 bases from V and 3 bases from J; junction bases left unmatched: 4. The V gene's germline CDR1 is MGHDK and CDR2 SYGVNS. The CDR3 spans 14 residues. The CDR3 DNA sequence: TGTGCCAGCAGTGCGGTGACAGGGGACTATGGCTACACCTTC. This sequence encodes CASSAVTGDYGYTF.

In this sample, this clone turned up a few times. The chain combines TRBV3-1 (or the pseudogene TRBV3-2) with TRBJ1-1; the match to TRBD1 covers 8 bases. From germline, CDR1 is LGHDT and CDR2 YNNKEL (reference sequence). The CDR3 sequence is 15 residues long. With V trimmed by 5 bases and J by 1 base, 6 bases remained unmatched. As DNA, the CDR3 is TGTGCCAGCAGCGGTTCCGGGACAGGGAACACTGAAGCTTTCTTT. Protein: CASSGSGTGNTEAFF.

The chain employs TRBV6-5 and TRBJ1-2; TRBD1 is a possible D gene (6 bases). CDR1 and CDR2 (germline): MNHEY, SVGAGI. This CDR3 region has 14 residues. V dropped 6 bases and J dropped 4 bases, with 15 bases sitting between them. In nucleotides, the CDR3 is TGTGCCAGCAGATTGGACAGCGACATCTATGGCTACACCTTC. Residues: CASRLDSDIYGYTF.